This T cell receptor beta chain was found in a study of blood T cell repertoires in COVID-19 (TCRdb year 2020). Turning to the overall study: Samples covering the acute and convalescent phases of COVID-19 were provided by collaborators in the United States, Italy and Spain. The dataset comprised deeply sampled blood TCRbeta repertoires from subjects exposed to, actively infected with, or recovered from COVID-19. The repertoires were released in a freely available public database intended as a resource for research on the immune response to SARS-CoV-2. Samples came from the ongoing ImmuneRACE study (first 160 participants) plus 1,254 subjects from 6 global collaborators. A de-identified subject ID, COVID-19 status, age in years and sex were almost always included in the sample metadata. The prospective study material was composed of cDNA or gDNA derived from T cells, B-cell-depleted T cells, or PBMCs. Where available, HLA class I and class II types were obtained from metadata supplied by the sample provider rather than from assay-based typing.

The germline V gene sets CDR1 to MNHNS and CDR2 to SASEGT. The V end gives up 2 bases and the J end 4 bases, leaving 5 bases in the junction not matched to a gene. Counted from cysteine to phenylalanine, this CDR3 has 16 amino acids. The read is trimmed to its CDR3 DNA, 48 bases read in frame from base 1. Paper-wide results and their limitations: Clinical and demographic metadata were provided uncurated, with the amount varying by source and participant.

TCRbeta CDR3 regions were amplified from genomic DNA using the immunoSEQ Assay, a bias-controlled multiplex PCR. In the source study's methods: Within the assay, amplification of reference gene primers was used to estimate how many nucleated cells each sample contained. Sequence reads were collapsed and filtered to measure the absolute abundance of every unique TCRbeta CDR3 rearrangement. For each sample, productive Simpson clonality was calculated as the square root of Simpson's diversity index over productive rearrangements. TCRdb limited this immuneACCESS table to in-frame rearrangements with V and J called. A share of clones is missing; checked studies link under half to unresolved V genes, and the rest is unexplained. Clonal size and the V and J genes are those of that table, whereas D and trimming came from the DNA. The sample yields roughly 230,000 clones; about 85% were counted once. 5% to 8% of the sample lies in the top ten.

Participants in the prospective study were aged roughly 18 to 100 years, lived in under 30 United States geographic areas, and enrolled through a virtual design. To assign participants to cohorts, the prospective study relied on clinical history that participants themselves reported in a screening survey and a study questionnaire. Exposed participants had been in contact with someone with a PCR-confirmed or clinician-diagnosed COVID-19 case within 2 weeks of study entry. Mobile phlebotomists in the prospective study collected whole blood, serum and a nasopharyngeal or oropharyngeal swab from every participant. Prospective study participants could optionally give additional blood draws and questionnaires over an approximately 2-month period. Prospective study blood samples were shipped either frozen or at room temperature before DNA extraction. Of note for this clone: The specificity of this receptor is unknown. No quality values exist for individual bases; no much larger clone is one base distant.

The chain uses TRBV6-1 and TRBJ2-6; TRBD2 matches 7 bases in the middle. The sequenced sample consisted of PBMCs or T cells enriched from blood (not recorded which). The receptor's source is a woman in her fifties or sixties who had been exposed to COVID-19. At the DNA level, the sequence is TGTGCCAGCAGTGAATCGGGGGGTGGCGGGGCCAACGTCCTGACTTTC. Protein translation: CASSESGGGGANVLTF.